These 20 T cell receptor beta chains were sequenced from one sample in a study of cytomegalovirus exposure and HLA in healthy donors. Here immunoSEQ multiplex PCR was the method, and the copy in TCRdb shows in-frame clones only, minus some. Among around 300,000 clones, 85% to 90% were seen once, and the ten largest hold roughly 1%. The sample comprised PBMCs. Source of these receptors: a woman aged 18-29 years in good health and CMV-seronegative.

This rearrangement joins TRBV19 to TRBJ2-7; D may be TRBD2 (6 bases). Trimming stripped 2 bases from V and 6 bases from J, with 17 bases between. Germline V gene lookup returns CDR1 LNHDA and CDR2 SQIVND (reference sequence). The CDR3 extends over 15 amino acids. The CDR3 region has the DNA TGTGCCAGTAGTATAAGGAGGGCGGGAACGGGCGAGCAGTACTTC. It codes for CASSIRRAGTGEQYF. The full variable domain, in which reference TRBV19 and TRBJ2-7 provide the parts outside the CDR3, is DGGITQSPKYLFRKEGQNVTLSCEQNLNHDAMYWYRQDPGQGLRLIYYSQIVNDFQKGDIAEGYSVSREKKESFPLTVTSAQKNPTAFYLCASSIRRAGTGEQYFGPGTRLTVT.

The chain employs TRBV11-3 and TRBJ2-7, with D possibly being TRBD2 (5 bases). Germline V gives CDR1 SGHNT, CDR2 YENEEA. V shed 5 bases and J shed 4 bases, with 18 bases lying between them. There are 15 residues in the CDR3. This CDR3 is CASSPNGIYEYEQYF. CDR3 bases: TGTGCCAGCAGCCCCAACGGGATATATGAGTACGAGCAGTACTTC. Complete variable domain (other parts from reference TRBV11-3 and TRBJ2-7): EAGVVQSPRYKIIEKKQPVAFWCNPISGHNTLYWYLQNLGQGPELLIRYENEEAVDDSQLPKDRFSAERLKGVDSTLKIQPAELGDSAVYLCASSPNGIYEYEQYFGPGTRLTVT.

The chain is built from TRBV6-6 and TRBJ2-5; 7 bases line up with TRBD1. CDR1 is MNHNY, CDR2 SVGAGI, per germline (reference sequence). The CDR3 has 15 amino acids. V was pared by 2 bases and J by 3 bases, with 6 bases of the junction left unmatched. The DNA of the CDR3 is TGTGCCAGCAGTTACGGTGGGACAGTAAAAGAGACCCAGTACTTC. As protein: CASSYGGTVKETQYF.

The V gene is TRBV19, the J gene TRBJ2-1, with 11 bases identical to TRBD1. V gave up 7 bases and J gave up 7 bases; unmatched junction bases: 3. The germline V gene has CDR1 LNHDA and CDR2 SQIVND (reference sequence). The CDR3 contains 13 residues. The CDR3 spells CASTGTGGNEQFF. As DNA, the CDR3 is TGTGCCAGTACCGGGACAGGGGGTAATGAGCAGTTCTTC.

The chain carries TRBV11-2 and TRBJ2-7; 7 bases map to TRBD2. The germline CDR1 and CDR2 sequences are SGHAT and FQNNGV. The CDR3 sequence is 15 residues long. V dropped 5 bases and J dropped 1; count of bases not matched to a gene: 8. The CDR3 DNA sequence: TGTGCCAGCAGCCAACCTAGCGGACTGTCCTACGAGCAGTACTTC. Residues: CASSQPSGLSYEQYF.

V gene TRBV9 combines with J gene TRBJ1-2, with a possible D match to TRBD1 (6 bases). The germline CDR1 and CDR2 sequences are SGDLS and YYNGEE. Deletions cut 0 bases from V and 8 bases from J, with 8 bases between. The CDR3 covers 12 residues. CDR3 amino acids: CASSVGQGGYTF. In DNA, the CDR3 is TGTGCCAGCAGCGTAGGGCAGGGGGGCTACACCTTC.

The sample holds one count of this clone. The rearrangement links TRBV28 to TRBJ2-1; TRBD2 matches 7 bases. The germline gives CDR1 MDHEN, CDR2 SYDVKM. J gave up 2 bases and V 5 bases, and 6 bases lay outside the gene matches. The CDR3 length is 15 residues. CDR3 amino acids: CASSPLAAAYNEQFF. CDR3 sequence (DNA): TGTGCCAGCAGTCCCCTAGCGGCGGCCTACAATGAGCAGTTCTTC.

A single count supports this clone. The gene calls are TRBV4-1 and TRBJ2-1, with no clear D. With 0 bases removed from V and 6 bases from J, the gap between germline ends came to 6 bases. CDR1 is MGHRA, CDR2 YSYEKL, per germline. The CDR3 spans 13 residues. CDR3: CASSQERLNEQFF. The CDR3 DNA sequence: TGCGCCAGCAGCCAAGAGCGCCTCAATGAGCAGTTCTTC.

The chain links TRBV19 to TRBJ1-2, with D perhaps TRBD1 (6 bases). Trimming took 7 bases from V and 8 from J, leaving 29 bases between them. The CDR3 covers 17 residues. Germline lookup yields CDR1 LNHDA and CDR2 SQIVND (reference sequence). The CDR3 DNA is TGTGCCAGTATCAACCCCGGGGGGGCACCCGGGCCGGGCGGCTACACCTTC. It encodes CASINPGGAPGPGGYTF.

V is TRBV11-2 and J is TRBJ2-7; tentatively, D is TRBD1 (6 bases). The V end lost 5 bases, the J end lost 6 bases, and 17 bases lay between the germline ends. Germline V gene sequence: CDR1 SGHAT, CDR2 FQNNGV. The CDR3 length is 14 residues. In DNA, the CDR3 is TGTGCCAGCAGCGGAGACAGGATGGTGGCCGAGCAGTACTTC. Translated, it gives CASSGDRMVAEQYF.

This clone was detected a few times. The chain recombines TRBV30 with TRBJ1-1; no clear D gene. This CDR3 contains 13 residues. Germline-derived CDR1 and CDR2 are GTSNPN and SVGIG (reference sequence). Deletions cut 3 bases from V and 1 base from J, with 9 bases between. The CDR3 DNA reads TGTGCCTGGAGCGGCGGGAGGAACACTGAAGCTTTCTTT. Translated, it gives CAWSGGRNTEAFF.

The V call is TRBV7-6, the J call TRBJ2-7, with TRBD2 identical over 9 bases. This CDR3 comprises 15 residues. Germline assignment: CDR1 SGHVS and CDR2 FNYEAQ. V was pared by 5 bases and J by 0 bases, with 5 bases of the junction left unmatched. As DNA, the CDR3 is TGTGCCAGCAGCCCGACTAGCGGAGGCTCCTACGAGCAGTACTTC. Translation: CASSPTSGGSYEQYF.

CDR3: CASETAGGDSYEQYF. CDR3 in DNA: TGTGCCAGCGAGACGGCCGGGGGGGACTCCTACGAGCAGTACTTC. The chain recombines TRBV28 with TRBJ2-7, with 8 positions matching TRBD2. Germline CDR1 reads MDHEN; CDR2 reads SYDVKM. This CDR3 comprises 15 residues. V gave up 8 bases and J gave up 0 bases; unmatched junction bases: 9. Complete variable domain (other parts from reference TRBV28 and TRBJ2-7): DVKVTQSSRYLVKRTGEKVFLECVQDMDHENMFWYRQDPGLGLRLIYFSYDVKMKEKGDIPEGYSVSREKKERFSLILESASTNQTSMYLCASETAGGDSYEQYFGPGTRLTVT.

The chain joins TRBV28 to TRBJ2-1, with TRBD2 matching 14 bases. This CDR3 is built from 15 residues. V was clipped by 6 bases and J by 14 bases; unmatched bases: 12. Per germline, CDR1 MDHEN and CDR2 SYDVKM. The chain's CDR3 is CASRFSGTSGGMEFF. Written as DNA, the CDR3 is TGTGCCAGCAGATTTTCCGGGACTAGCGGGGGCATGGAGTTCTTC.

A remark on this clone: Distinct nucleotide sequences in the sample also encode this CDR3. The chain combines TRBV18 with TRBJ2-7, with 10 bases lining up with TRBD2. CDR3 length equals 16 residues. Germline V CDR1 and CDR2: KGHSH, LQKENI. J was trimmed by 1 base and V by 6 bases; bases with no gene match: 9. DNA of the CDR3: TGTGCCAGCTCGCCCCTACCGGGACTAGCGTCCTACGAGCAGTACTTC. Protein product: CASSPLPGLASYEQYF.

The V call is TRBV5-1, the J call TRBJ1-1, with 7 positions matching TRBD1. This CDR3 comprises 16 residues. Germline V gene lookup returns CDR1 SGHRS and CDR2 YFSETQ. Trimming at V came to 4 bases and at J to 4 bases, leaving 13 bases not matched to a gene. CDR3 nucleotides: TGCGCCAGCAGCCCGGGTGAGGGGGCGCTCCCCACTGAAGCTTTCTTT. Protein sequence: CASSPGEGALPTEAFF.

The rearrangement links TRBV28 to TRBJ2-5; 10 bases agree with TRBD2. This CDR3 contains 17 residues. With V trimmed by 5 bases and J by 5 bases, 14 bases remained unmatched. CDR1 and CDR2 (germline): MDHEN, SYDVKM. Here the CDR3 reads CASSPPLGLAGAETQYF. DNA for the CDR3: TGTGCCAGCAGTCCCCCGTTAGGGCTAGCGGGAGCTGAGACCCAGTACTTC.

The rearrangement uses TRBV18 and TRBJ2-5; 7 positions match TRBD1. J gave up 2 bases and V 3 bases, and 3 bases lay outside the gene matches. The CDR3 is made up of 14 amino acids. Germline values: CDR1 KGHSH, CDR2 LQKENI. Written as DNA, the CDR3 is TGTGCCAGCTCACCCGGACAGGCACAAGAGACCCAGTACTTC. Protein: CASSPGQAQETQYF.

The rearrangement joins TRBV28 to TRBJ2-7; 8 nucleotides line up with TRBD1. The ends lost 6 bases at V and 2 bases at J; junction bases unmatched: 6. The CDR3 has 14 amino acids. Per germline, CDR1 MDHEN and CDR2 SYDVKM. Written as DNA, the CDR3 is TGTGCCAGCAGAAAAAGACAGGGGACCTACGAGCAGTACTTC. This sequence encodes CASRKRQGTYEQYF.

This clone was recorded once. This chain uses TRBV28 with TRBJ2-7; D is perhaps TRBD2 (5 bases). V lost 7 bases and J 1 base, leaving 11 bases between the germline ends. CDR3 length: 13 amino acids. Germline CDR1 MDHEN, CDR2 SYDVKM. CDR3 DNA: TGTGCCAGCATTTCGACTACTTCCTACGAGCAGTACTTC. It is translated as CASISTTSYEQYF.